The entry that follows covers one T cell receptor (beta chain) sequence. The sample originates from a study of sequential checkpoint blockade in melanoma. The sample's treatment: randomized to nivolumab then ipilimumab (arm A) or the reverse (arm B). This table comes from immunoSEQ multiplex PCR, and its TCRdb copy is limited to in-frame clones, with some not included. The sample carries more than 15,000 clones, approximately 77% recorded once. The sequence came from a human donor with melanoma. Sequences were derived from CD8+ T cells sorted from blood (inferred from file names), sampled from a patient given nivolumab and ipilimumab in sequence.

The CDR3 here is CASSQRLAGEAFF. The CDR3 DNA reads as TGCGCCAGCAGCCAGCGTCTCGCGGGTGAAGCTTTCTTT. The rearrangement uses TRBV4-1 and TRBJ1-1; D is uncertain. V lost 3 bases and J lost 7, with 12 bases in between. The CDR3 covers 13 residues. Germline V lookup: CDR1 MGHRA, CDR2 YSYEKL.